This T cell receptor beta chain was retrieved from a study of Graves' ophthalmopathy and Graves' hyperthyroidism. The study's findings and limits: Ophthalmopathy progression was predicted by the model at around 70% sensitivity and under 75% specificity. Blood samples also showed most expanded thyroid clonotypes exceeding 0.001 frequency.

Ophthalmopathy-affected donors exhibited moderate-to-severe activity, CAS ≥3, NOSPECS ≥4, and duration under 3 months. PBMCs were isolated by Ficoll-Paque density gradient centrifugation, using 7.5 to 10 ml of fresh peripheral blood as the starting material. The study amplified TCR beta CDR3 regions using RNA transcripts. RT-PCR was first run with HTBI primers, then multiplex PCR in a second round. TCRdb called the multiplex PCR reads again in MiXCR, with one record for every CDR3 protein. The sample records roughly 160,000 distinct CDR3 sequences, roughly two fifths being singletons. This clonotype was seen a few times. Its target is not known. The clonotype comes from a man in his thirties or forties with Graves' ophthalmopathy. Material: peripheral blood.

In DNA form, the CDR3 reads TGTGCCAGCACCCCTTTGTCCGGGGGATCGAACACCGGGGAGCTGTTTTTT. This codes for CASTPLSGGSNTGELFF. The V call is TRBV6-1, the J call TRBJ2-2, with D possibly being TRBD2 (6 bases). V lost 7 bases and J lost 0, with 18 bases in between. The CDR3 is 17 amino acids. Germline-derived CDR1 and CDR2 are MNHNS and SASEGT.